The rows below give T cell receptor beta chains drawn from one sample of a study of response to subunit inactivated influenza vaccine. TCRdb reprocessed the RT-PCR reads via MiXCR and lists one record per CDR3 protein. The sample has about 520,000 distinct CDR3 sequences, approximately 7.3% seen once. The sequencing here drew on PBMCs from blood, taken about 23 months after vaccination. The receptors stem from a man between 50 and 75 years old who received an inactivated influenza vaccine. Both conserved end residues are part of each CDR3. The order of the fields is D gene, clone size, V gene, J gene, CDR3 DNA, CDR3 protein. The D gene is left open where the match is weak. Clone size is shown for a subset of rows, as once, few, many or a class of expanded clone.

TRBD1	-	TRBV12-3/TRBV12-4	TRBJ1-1	TGTGCCAGCAGCCCGGGACAGGGGGGCCCTGAAGCTTTCTTT	CASSPGQGGPEAFF
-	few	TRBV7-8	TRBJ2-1	TGTGCCAGCAGCCCGACCGGGACTCTCTTTGGTGAGCAGTTCTTC	CASSPTGTLFGEQFF
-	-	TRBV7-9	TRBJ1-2	TGTGCCAGCATGTTCCCGGGGAGCAACTATGGCTACACCTTC	CASMFPGSNYGYTF
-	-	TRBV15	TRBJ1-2	TGTGCCACCAGCCCATTTCCTGGGCCCAACTATGGCTACACCTTC	CATSPFPGPNYGYTF
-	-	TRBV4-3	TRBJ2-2	TGCGCCAGCAGCCAAGACTCTGGCCTGGACGCGGAGCTGTTTTTT	CASSQDSGLDAELFF
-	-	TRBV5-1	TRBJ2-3	TGCGCCAGCAGCCTCCTAGACCGCACAGATACGCAGTATTTT	CASSLLDRTDTQYF
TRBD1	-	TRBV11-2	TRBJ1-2	TGTGCCAGCAGCTTGAACCCGGGACAGGGGGGCGGCTACACCTTC	CASSLNPGQGGGYTF
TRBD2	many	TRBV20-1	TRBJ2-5	TGCAGTGCTAGTACCGCGGGGGGCAACCAAGAGACCCAGTACTTC	CSASTAGGNQETQYF
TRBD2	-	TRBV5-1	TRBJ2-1	TGCGCCAGCAGCCCGGGACTAGCGGGGGGGCCAAATGAGCAGTTCTTC	CASSPGLAGGPNEQFF
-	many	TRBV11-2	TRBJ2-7	TGTGCCAGCAGCCATCGTTACGAGCAGTACTTC	CASSHRYEQYF
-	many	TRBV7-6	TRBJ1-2	TGTGCCAGCAGCTTAGGAGGGGAATGGGCTGGCTACACCTTC	CASSLGGEWAGYTF
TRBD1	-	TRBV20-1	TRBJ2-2	TGCAGTGCTACAGGGGGCTTCACCGGGGAGCTGTTTTTT	CSATGGFTGELFF
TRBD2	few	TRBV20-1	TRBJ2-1	TGCAGTGCTAGATCGGGGGGGTCTGACTATGAGCAGTTCTTC	CSARSGGSDYEQFF
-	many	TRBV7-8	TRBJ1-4	TGTGCCAGCAGCTTAGTAGACTCGTCGGTTGAAAAACTGTTTTTT	CASSLVDSSVEKLFF
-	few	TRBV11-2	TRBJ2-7	TGTGCCAGCAGCCAAGGCCCCCCCGCTTACGAGCAGTACTTC	CASSQGPPAYEQYF
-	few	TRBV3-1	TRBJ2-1	TGTGCCAGCAGCCAACAGGGGAACTCCTACAATGAGCAGTTCTTC	CASSQQGNSYNEQFF
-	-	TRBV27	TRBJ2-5	TGTGCCAGCAGGCTCGGTTCGGGCCTCCAAGAGACCCAGTACTTC	CASRLGSGLQETQYF
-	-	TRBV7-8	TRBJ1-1	TGTGCCAGCAGCTCCGGACAGACGAACACTGAAGCTTTCTTT	CASSSGQTNTEAFF
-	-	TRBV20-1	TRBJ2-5	TGCAGTGCCACGCCCGACACCATTCAACTGATGTATCAAGAGACCCAGTACTTC	CSATPDTIQLMYQETQYF
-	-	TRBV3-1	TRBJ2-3	TGTGCCAGCAGCCAAGATCTACTACCCCCCACAGATACGCAGTATTTT	CASSQDLLPPTDTQYF
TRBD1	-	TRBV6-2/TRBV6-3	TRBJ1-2	TGTGCCAGCAGAACCTGGGCAGGGGGGCATGGCTACACCTTC	CASRTWAGGHGYTF
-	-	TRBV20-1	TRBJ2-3	TGCAGTGCTACAATCGGGACCGTACGCACAGATACGCAGTATTTT	CSATIGTVRTDTQYF
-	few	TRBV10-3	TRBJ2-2	TGTGCCATCTCCGCTCGGGCAGACTCCGGGGAGCTGTTTTTT	CAISARADSGELFF
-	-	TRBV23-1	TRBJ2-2	TGCGCCAGCAGTCAACGATCCAGATGGAACACCGGGGAGCTGTTTTTT	CASSQRSRWNTGELFF
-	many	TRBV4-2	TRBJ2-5	TGTGCCAGCAGCCAAGAAGGGGGACTACTAGAGACCCAGTACTTC	CASSQEGGLLETQYF
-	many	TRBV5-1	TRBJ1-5	TGCGCCAGCAGCTTGGGCGGACAGAGCAATCAGCCCCAGCATTTT	CASSLGGQSNQPQHF
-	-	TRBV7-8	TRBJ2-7	TGTGCCAGCAGCTGGCTAGGGGCTAACTACGAGCAGTACTTC	CASSWLGANYEQYF
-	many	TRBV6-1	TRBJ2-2	TGTGCCAGCAGTGAAGGGTCCTTCAACACCGGGGAGCTGTTTTTT	CASSEGSFNTGELFF
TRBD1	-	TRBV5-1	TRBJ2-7	TGCGCCAGCAGTCCAGGGGACAGCTCCTACGAGCAGTACTTC	CASSPGDSSYEQYF
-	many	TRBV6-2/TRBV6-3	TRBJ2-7	TGTGCCAGCAGCTCACGTTTCCGGGACAAGGGCCACTACGAGCAGTACTTC	CASSSRFRDKGHYEQYF
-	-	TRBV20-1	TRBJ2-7	TGCAGTGCTAGAGTGACCCCCGGAACCTACGAGCAGTACTTC	CSARVTPGTYEQYF
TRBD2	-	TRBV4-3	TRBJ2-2	TGCGCCAGCAGCCCCACAATGGGAGGGGTCAACACCGGGGAGCTGTTTTTT	CASSPTMGGVNTGELFF
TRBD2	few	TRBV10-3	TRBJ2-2	TGTGCCATCACCAGCGGGAGGGCCGGCGGGGAGCTGTTTTTT	CAITSGRAGGELFF
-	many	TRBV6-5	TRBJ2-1	TGTGCCAGCGGGAGATCCTACAATGAGCAGTTCTTC	CASGRSYNEQFF
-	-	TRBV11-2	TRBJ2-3	TGTGCCAGCAGCTTAGAGATCGGGGGTATTAGCACAGATACGCAGTATTTT	CASSLEIGGISTDTQYF
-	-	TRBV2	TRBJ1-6	TGTGCCAGCAGCCCCGTGTTGGGTAATTCACCCCTCCACTTT	CASSPVLGNSPLHF
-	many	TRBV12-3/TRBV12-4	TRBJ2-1	TGTGCCAGCAGAAAGGGTTCCTACAATGAGCAGTTCTTC	CASRKGSYNEQFF
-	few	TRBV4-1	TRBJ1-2	TGCGCCAGCAGCCAAGAGGACCGGAGAATTGGGGGCTACACCTTC	CASSQEDRRIGGYTF
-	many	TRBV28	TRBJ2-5	TGTGCCAGCAGTTTTGGGGGGCCTGAGACCCAGTACTTC	CASSFGGPETQYF
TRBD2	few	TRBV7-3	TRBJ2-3	TGTGCCAGCAGCTTAACGGCAGTCGGAGCGGGAGGGCCATTAGATACGCAGTATTTT	CASSLTAVGAGGPLDTQYF
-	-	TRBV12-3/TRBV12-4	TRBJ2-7	TGTGCCAGCAGTTTGAGGACCGTTAACTACGAGCAGTACTTC	CASSLRTVNYEQYF
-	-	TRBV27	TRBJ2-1	TGTGCCAGGAAAAACAAGGAGGGAAGTTTCAATGAGCAGTTCTTC	CARKNKEGSFNEQFF